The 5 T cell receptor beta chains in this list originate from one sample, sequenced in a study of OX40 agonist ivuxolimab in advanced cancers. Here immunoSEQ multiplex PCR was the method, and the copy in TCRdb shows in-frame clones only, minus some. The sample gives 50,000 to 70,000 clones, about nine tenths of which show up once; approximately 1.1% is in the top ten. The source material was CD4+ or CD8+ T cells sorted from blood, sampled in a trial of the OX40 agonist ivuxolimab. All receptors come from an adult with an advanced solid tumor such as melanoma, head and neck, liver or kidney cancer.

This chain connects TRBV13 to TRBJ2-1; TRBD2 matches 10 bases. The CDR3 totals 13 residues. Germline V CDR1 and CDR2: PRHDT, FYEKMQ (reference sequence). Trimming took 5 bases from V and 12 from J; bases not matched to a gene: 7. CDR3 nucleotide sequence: TGTGCCAGCAGCCCTACTAGCGGGATTGGGCAGTTCTTC. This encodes CASSPTSGIGQFF.

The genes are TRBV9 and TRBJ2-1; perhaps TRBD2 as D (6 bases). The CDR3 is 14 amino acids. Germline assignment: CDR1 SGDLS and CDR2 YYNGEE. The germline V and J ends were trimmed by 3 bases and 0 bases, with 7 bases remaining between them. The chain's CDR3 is CASSEGGSYNEQFF. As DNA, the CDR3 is TGTGCCAGCAGCGAGGGAGGCTCCTACAATGAGCAGTTCTTC.

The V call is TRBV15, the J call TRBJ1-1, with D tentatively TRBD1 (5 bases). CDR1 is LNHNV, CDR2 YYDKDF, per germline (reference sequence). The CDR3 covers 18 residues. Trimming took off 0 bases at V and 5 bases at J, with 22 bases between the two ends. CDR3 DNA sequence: TGTGCCACCAGCAGAGATTCCGCCTCATGGGGCCTAAGGACTGAAGCTTTCTTT. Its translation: CATSRDSASWGLRTEAFF.

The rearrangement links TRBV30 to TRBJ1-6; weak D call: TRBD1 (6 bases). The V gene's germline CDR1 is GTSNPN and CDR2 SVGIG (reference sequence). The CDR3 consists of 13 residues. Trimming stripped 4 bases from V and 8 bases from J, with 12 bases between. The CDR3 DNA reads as TGTGCCTGGACTCTAGGGGGGGATTCACCCCTCCACTTT. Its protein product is CAWTLGGDSPLHF.

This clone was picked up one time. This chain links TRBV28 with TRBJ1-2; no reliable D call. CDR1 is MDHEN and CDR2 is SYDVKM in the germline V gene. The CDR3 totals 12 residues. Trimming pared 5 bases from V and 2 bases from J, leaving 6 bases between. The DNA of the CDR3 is TGTGCCAGCAGTACAGAGAACTATGGCTACACCTTC. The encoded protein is CASSTENYGYTF.